One and the same sample provided the 20 T cell receptor beta chains below, sequenced in a study of shared clonotypes between healthy human individuals. It was CD45RO-negative cells, positively selected for CCR7, that made up naive CD8 cells, with terminally differentiated effector memory CD45RA+ cells excluded. Using immunoSEQ multiplex PCR, the repertoire was profiled, and TCRdb retains in-frame clones only, with some absent. The sample contains about 1.9 million clones, approximately 92% of which appear only once. The sample comprised naive CD8+ T cells from PBMCs. The receptors come from a man aged 18 to 30 in good health. Some clones in this sample may be carry-over from other donors' samples.

Concerning this clone: This likely came from a read error, as a far larger clone is one base away. The chain uses TRBV28 and TRBJ1-1, with D uncertain. V was trimmed by 6 bases and J by 0 bases, leaving 8 bases between them. Germline V gene data show CDR1 as MDHEN and CDR2 as SYDVKM. The CDR3 totals 13 residues. The CDR3 DNA reads TGTGCCAGCAGCGTAGGAGTGAACACTGAAGCTTTCTTT. Protein sequence: CASSVGVNTEAFF.

This chain connects TRBV7-9 to TRBJ2-1; maybe TRBD2 (5 bases). Trimming removed 5 bases from V and 0 bases from J, with 14 bases in between. The CDR3 runs 16 residues. Germline V gene sequence: CDR1 SEHNR, CDR2 FQNEAQ (reference sequence). The CDR3 bases are TGTGCCAGCAGCCCACCGGTAGGACTCTCCTACAATGAGCAGTTCTTC. Its protein is CASSPPVGLSYNEQFF.

This chain uses TRBV10-1 with TRBJ2-6; D unclear. Germline CDR1 is WNHNN and CDR2 is SYGVQD (reference sequence). The CDR3 is 14 residues long. The V end lost 2 bases, the J end lost 2 bases, and 4 bases lay between the germline ends. The DNA for the CDR3 is TGCGCCAGCAGTGAGGGTACTGGGGCCAACGTCCTGACTTTC. Its protein is CASSEGTGANVLTF.

This clone was counted once. The chain employs TRBV28 and TRBJ2-2; TRBD2 is a possible D gene (6 bases). The ends were cut back, 5 bases at V and 7 bases at J, with 8 bases in the middle. The CDR3 consists of 12 residues. From germline, CDR1 is MDHEN and CDR2 SYDVKM. CDR3 protein: CASSPGGGELFF. CDR3 coding DNA: TGTGCCAGCAGTCCCGGGGGCGGGGAGCTGTTTTTT. The full variable domain, in which reference TRBV28 and TRBJ2-2 provide the parts outside the CDR3, is DVKVTQSSRYLVKRTGEKVFLECVQDMDHENMFWYRQDPGLGLRLIYFSYDVKMKEKGDIPEGYSVSREKKERFSLILESASTNQTSMYLCASSPGGGELFFGEGSRLTVL.

This clone was observed a handful of times. The chain recombines TRBV6-1 with TRBJ1-1; D is unresolved. The CDR3 is 13 amino acids. CDR1 and CDR2 from the germline V gene are MNHNS and SASEGT. Trimming shortened V by 6 bases and J by 5 bases, and 13 bases separated the two germline ends. DNA for the CDR3: TGTGCCAGCAGAGAGACCCTGGGGACTGAAGCTTTCTTT. Its translation is CASRETLGTEAFF.

J is TRBJ1-2 and V is TRBV21-1; the table calls TRBD1, which could not be checked here. TRBV21-1 is designated a pseudogene. This CDR3 region has 21 residues. The CDR3 DNA reads as TGTGCCAGCAGCCCAGTGGAGTCATGGGACAGGGGCTCGACCGTCAACTATGGCTACACCTTC. Residues: CASSPVESWDRGSTVNYGYTF.

The CDR3 reads CSVEGQGGLAYETQYF. DNA of the CDR3: TGCAGCGTTGAAGGACAGGGGGGACTAGCGTACGAGACCCAGTACTTC. The rearrangement joins TRBV29-1 to TRBJ2-5, with D possibly being TRBD2 (10 bases). The CDR3 extends over 16 amino acids. Per the germline V gene, CDR1 is SQVTM and CDR2 is ANQGSEA. The germline V and J ends were trimmed by 1 base and 5 bases, with 20 bases remaining between them.

The chain joins TRBV11-2 to TRBJ1-1; 8 bases map to TRBD1. V trimming: 5 bases; J trimming: 5 bases; junction bases outside the gene matches: 7. The V gene's germline CDR1 is SGHAT and CDR2 FQNNGV. The CDR3 runs to 14 residues. The CDR3 reads CASSPRTGLTEAFF. CDR3 nucleotides: TGTGCCAGCAGCCCCAGGACAGGGTTGACTGAAGCTTTCTTT.

The chain employs TRBV7-6 and TRBJ2-7; D remains ambiguous. In germline, CDR1 is SGHVS, CDR2 FNYEAQ. The germline V and J ends were trimmed by 3 bases and 6 bases, with 18 bases remaining between them. This CDR3 has 15 amino acids. CDR3 nucleotide sequence: TGTGCCAGCAGCTTGGGCCACCGGGTCCCCAGCGAGCAGTACTTC. This gives the protein CASSLGHRVPSEQYF.

This clone was recorded once. The chain joins TRBV2 to TRBJ2-1; unclear D gene. The CDR3 totals 17 residues. Germline V gene sequence: CDR1 SNHLY, CDR2 FYNNEI. With 1 base removed from V and 0 bases from J, the gap between germline ends came to 13 bases. The CDR3 protein is CASSEELLLSSYNEQFF. CDR3 DNA: TGTGCCAGCAGTGAAGAGTTGCTCCTAAGCTCCTACAATGAGCAGTTCTTC.

V is TRBV27 and J is TRBJ1-4; 7 nucleotides match TRBD1. V gave up 4 bases and J gave up 3 bases; unmatched junction bases: 8. The CDR3 is 16 residues long. Germline V CDR1 and CDR2: MNHEY, SMNVEV (reference sequence). CDR3 bases: TGTGCCAGCAGTTCAGGGCCCGGGACAGCTAATGAAAAACTGTTTTTT. Its protein is CASSSGPGTANEKLFF.

The chain uses TRBV6-5 and TRBJ2-1; D may be TRBD1 (5 bases). Germline loops: CDR1 MNHEY, CDR2 SVGAGI. The CDR3 has 15 residues. V lost 2 bases to trimming and J lost 0 bases, with 8 bases between them. CDR3 nucleotide sequence: TGTGCCAGCAGTTACAGGACATACTCCTACAATGAGCAGTTCTTC. Protein: CASSYRTYSYNEQFF.

The chain is built from TRBV6-6 and TRBJ2-2, with unresolved D. V was clipped by 7 bases and J by 1 base, with 4 bases between them. Germline V CDR1 and CDR2: MNHNY, SVGAGI (reference sequence). The CDR3 covers 12 residues. CDR3 nucleotides: TGTGCCAGCATGGTGAACACCGGGGAGCTGTTTTTT. Protein: CASMVNTGELFF.

The CDR3 loop reads CASTLGEPPLEQYF. In DNA, the CDR3 is TGTGCCAGCACCCTGGGGGAACCCCCATTGGAGCAGTACTTC. The chain couples TRBV7-9 to TRBJ2-7; D may match TRBD1 or TRBD2 (5 bases each). CDR3 length: 14 amino acids. Germline V gives CDR1 SEHNR, CDR2 FQNEAQ (reference sequence). V was trimmed by 7 bases and J by 7 bases, leaving 20 bases between them.

A note on this clone: The junction and the germline gene differ at one end; a read error may be behind it. The chain combines TRBV2 with TRBJ2-7; TRBD1 aligns across 11 bases. This CDR3 has 9 amino acids. Per the germline V gene, CDR1 is SNHLY and CDR2 is FYNNEI. In nucleotides, the CDR3 is TGTGCCAGCGGGGACAGGGGGAGATTC. This codes for CASGDRGRF.

Turning to this clone: Other DNA sequences in the same sample also yield this CDR3. J is TRBJ2-1 and V is TRBV4-1; possible D gene TRBD2, 6 bases. The CDR3 covers 13 residues. Trimming shortened V by 1 base and J by 7 bases, and 8 bases separated the two germline ends. CDR1 is MGHRA and CDR2 is YSYEKL in the germline V gene. The DNA for the CDR3 is TGCGCCAGCAGCCAAGTTAGCGGTAATGAGCAGTTCTTC. It codes for CASSQVSGNEQFF.

The CDR3: CASSSRYRGEPQHF. The DNA of the CDR3 is TGTGCCAGCAGCTCGAGATACAGGGGTGAGCCCCAGCATTTT. The chain couples TRBV5-8 to TRBJ1-5, with 7 nucleotides matching TRBD1. Germline V gene data show CDR1 as SGHTS and CDR2 as YDEGEE. The trim removed 3 bases at V and 8 bases at J, leaving 8 bases unmatched. This CDR3 contains 14 residues.

The genes are TRBV7-9 and TRBJ2-7, with D tentatively TRBD2 (6 bases). CDR3 length equals 14 residues. Trimming stripped 7 bases from V and 3 bases from J, with 16 bases between. Per the germline V gene, CDR1 is SEHNR and CDR2 is FQNEAQ (reference sequence). The DNA for the CDR3 is TGTGCCAGCACCGAAAGCGGGCAGGGCTACGAGCAGTACTTC. Encoded protein: CASTESGQGYEQYF.

This chain connects TRBV10-2 to TRBJ2-7; D gene ambiguous. The V gene's germline CDR1 is WSHSY and CDR2 SAAADI. The CDR3 has 13 amino acids. V was pared by 7 bases and J by 3 bases, with 13 bases between. The CDR3 reads CASTATWGYEQYF. Here the CDR3 DNA reads TGCGCCAGCACCGCGACCTGGGGCTACGAGCAGTACTTC.

V gene TRBV6-5 combines with J gene TRBJ2-7; D not resolved. The CDR3 has 13 amino acids. V lost 5 bases and J 2 bases, leaving 10 bases between the germline ends. Germline lookup yields CDR1 MNHEY and CDR2 SVGAGI. CDR3 residues: CASSPTAPYEQYF. DNA of the CDR3: TGTGCCAGCAGTCCGACGGCGCCCTACGAGCAGTACTTC.